The 25 T cell receptor beta chains below were found in one sample sequenced in a study of blood T cell repertoires in COVID-19. Assay: immunoSEQ multiplex PCR; the TCRdb copy retains only in-frame clones and omits some. The data hold around 300,000 clones, with approximately 89% observed a single time. Sequencing was performed on peripheral blood. The receptor set was obtained from a woman in her twenties or thirties with COVID-19, enrolled during active disease.

The chain combines TRBV4-1 with TRBJ2-1; 9 nucleotides match TRBD2. This CDR3 region has 16 residues. V lost 0 bases to trimming and J lost 11 bases; unmatched junction nucleotides: 11. From germline, CDR1 is MGHRA and CDR2 YSYEKL. CDR3 in amino acids: CASSQDPGSGGSQQFF. The CDR3 nucleotides read TGCGCCAGCAGCCAAGATCCGGGTAGCGGGGGTTCCCAGCAGTTCTTC.

V and J are TRBV28 and TRBJ2-7; 8 nucleotides align to TRBD1. After removal of 3 bases from V and 4 bases from J, the junction contained 5 bases not matched to a gene. There are 14 residues in the CDR3. Germline V CDR1 and CDR2: MDHEN, SYDVKM. As DNA, the CDR3 is TGTGCCAGCAGTTTGCAGGGGGCCAGTTACGAGCAGTACGTC. Its translation is CASSLQGASYEQYV.

As for this clone: Other DNA sequences from this sample encode an identical CDR3 as well. The genes are TRBV5-1 and TRBJ2-7; TRBD1 matches 11 bases. Germline assignment: CDR1 SGHRS and CDR2 YFSETQ. The CDR3 totals 14 residues. After removal of 3 bases from V and 4 bases from J, the junction contained 3 bases not matched to a gene. In DNA form, the CDR3 reads TGCGCCAGCAGCTCCGGGACAGGGGGTTACGAGCAGTACTTC. This codes for CASSSGTGGYEQYF.

The chain has TRBV11-3 and TRBJ2-2, with 8 bases identical to TRBD1. The CDR3 consists of 15 residues. Germline-derived CDR1 and CDR2 are SGHNT and YENEEA. V lost 5 bases, J lost 7 bases, and 9 bases stayed unmatched. The DNA of the CDR3 is TGTGCCAGCAGCCCGACAGGGGTGATCGGCGGGGAGCTGTTTTTT. It translates to CASSPTGVIGGELFF. The whole variable domain, filled in from reference TRBV11-3 and TRBJ2-2, reads EAGVVQSPRYKIIEKKQPVAFWCNPISGHNTLYWYLQNLGQGPELLIRYENEEAVDDSQLPKDRFSAERLKGVDSTLKIQPAELGDSAVYLCASSPTGVIGGELFFGEGSRLTVL.

The rearrangement links TRBV5-6 to TRBJ1-2; TRBD1 matches at 7 bases. Germline loops: CDR1 SGHDT, CDR2 YYEEEE. Trimming at V came to 6 bases and at J to 0 bases, leaving 8 bases not matched to a gene. This CDR3 has 15 amino acids. As DNA, the CDR3 is TGTGCCAGCACCCTATGGGGGACAGCTAACTATGGCTACACCTTC. Protein sequence: CASTLWGTANYGYTF.

This clone turned up a few times. In DNA form, the CDR3 reads TGTGCCAGCAGTGATACGGGCAGGGCCCTTAATCAGCCCCAGCATTTT. It specifies CASSDTGRALNQPQHF. The chain is built from TRBV6-1 and TRBJ1-5, with D maybe TRBD1 (5 bases). V lost 3 bases, J lost 4 bases, and 16 bases lay in between. From germline, CDR1 is MNHNS and CDR2 SASEGT. The CDR3 sequence is 16 residues long.

CDR3: CASSPWGGTEAFF. The CDR3 nucleotides read TGCGCCAGCAGCCCCTGGGGGGGGACTGAAGCTTTCTTT. This chain uses TRBV5-1 with TRBJ1-1; tentative D call: TRBD1 (5 bases). The germline V gene encodes CDR1 SGHRS and CDR2 YFSETQ. The CDR3 contains 13 residues. V lost 4 bases and J 5 bases, leaving 12 bases between the germline ends.

The chain carries TRBV9 and TRBJ2-3; 7 bases line up with TRBD1. The V and J ends lost 3 bases and 2 bases, in that order; junction bases with no gene match: 12. The CDR3 has 17 residues. Germline V gene sequence: CDR1 SGDLS, CDR2 YYNGEE. CDR3 sequence: CASSDSPGTEITDTQYF. CDR3 sequence (DNA): TGTGCCAGCAGCGACTCTCCCGGGACAGAGATCACAGATACGCAGTATTTT.

This chain links TRBV2 with TRBJ2-7, with D hard to call. Trimming took off 4 bases at V and 2 bases at J, with 9 bases between the two ends. Germline V gene sequence: CDR1 SNHLY, CDR2 FYNNEI. This CDR3 spans 13 amino acids. The CDR3 DNA reads as TGTGCCAGCAGTGGAGGCGGCACCTACGAGCAGTACTTC. Its translation is CASSGGGTYEQYF. Using reference TRBV2 and TRBJ2-7 for the parts outside the CDR3, the full variable domain is EPEVTQTPSHQVTQMGQEVILRCVPISNHLYFYWYRQILGQKVEFLVSFYNNEISEKSEIFDDQFSVERPDGSNFTLKIRSTKLEDSAMYFCASSGGGTYEQYFGPGTRLTVT.

Only one count was recorded for this clone. The J gene is TRBJ1-1, the V gene TRBV5-1; D is ambiguous. The CDR3 covers 13 residues. Trimming removed 3 bases at V and 6 bases at J, with 12 bases between. Germline V gene data show CDR1 as SGHRS and CDR2 as YFSETQ. Here the CDR3 reads CASSWVGGSEAFF. CDR3 bases: TGCGCCAGCAGCTGGGTAGGCGGGTCTGAAGCTTTCTTT.

The chain uses TRBV4-1 and TRBJ1-2, with a tentative D call TRBD1 (6 bases). Germline V lookup: CDR1 MGHRA, CDR2 YSYEKL. There are 17 residues in the CDR3. Trimming stripped 1 base from V and 1 base from J, with 16 bases between. This CDR3 reads CASSQGPGTLVNYGYTF. The CDR3, as DNA: TGCGCCAGCAGCCAAGGTCCCGGGACACTAGTTAACTATGGCTACACCTTC.

This clone came up a few times. The chain carries TRBV9 and TRBJ1-1, with a tentative D call TRBD1 (5 bases). Trimming removed 4 bases from V and 5 bases from J, with 9 bases in between. This CDR3 has 12 residues. CDR1 and CDR2 (germline): SGDLS, YYNGEE. The DNA of the CDR3 is TGTGCCAGCAGCTCCCGGGGGACTGAAGCTTTCTTT. It specifies CASSSRGTEAFF.

The chain joins TRBV19 to TRBJ2-2; TRBD2 might be the D (5 bases). V was trimmed by 3 bases and J by 6 bases, leaving 11 bases between them. Per germline, CDR1 LNHDA and CDR2 SQIVND (reference sequence). CDR3 length: 14 amino acids. CDR3 in amino acids: CASSMLLGAGELFF. Here the CDR3 DNA reads TGTGCCAGTAGTATGCTTCTCGGGGCCGGGGAGCTGTTTTTT.

This sequence joins TRBV18 and TRBJ1-6; D call uncertain. Germline V CDR1 and CDR2: KGHSH, LQKENI. The V end was cut by 6 bases, the J end by 10 bases, with 19 bases between. The CDR3 totals 15 residues. The CDR3 sequence is CASSPSDGEGSPLHF. The CDR3, as DNA: TGTGCCAGCTCTCCTAGTGACGGAGAGGGATCACCCCTCCACTTT.

The chain couples TRBV19 to TRBJ1-5; perhaps TRBD1 as D (5 bases). Germline-derived CDR1 and CDR2 are LNHDA and SQIVND (reference sequence). The CDR3 runs to 16 residues. This CDR3 is CATRQGWGYSNQPQHF. CDR3 in DNA: TGTGCTACCCGGCAGGGATGGGGATATAGCAATCAGCCCCAGCATTTT.

This clone was picked up a small number of times. The chain uses TRBV5-1 and TRBJ1-1, with D uncertain. V shed 1 base and J shed 3 bases, with 7 bases lying between them. Germline CDR1 reads SGHRS; CDR2 reads YFSETQ. The CDR3 length is 13 residues. This chain's CDR3 is CASSLFLYTEAFF. CDR3 bases: TGCGCCAGCAGCTTGTTCCTTTACACTGAAGCTTTCTTT.

The J gene is TRBJ1-1, the V gene TRBV27, with D unresolved. The CDR3 loop spans 17 amino acids. V gave up 5 bases and J gave up 4 bases, with 23 bases separating them. The germline V gene has CDR1 MNHEY and CDR2 SMNVEV (reference sequence). The CDR3 DNA sequence: TGTGCCAGCAGTCCACACCTAGGTGGTGGCTCGGGCACTGAAGCTTTCTTT. Translating gives CASSPHLGGGSGTEAFF.

The V and J genes are TRBV28 and TRBJ1-5, with 7 bases lining up with TRBD1. Germline trimming cut 3 bases from V and 6 bases from J; bases unmatched to any gene: 8. The CDR3 is 15 amino acids. Germline V gene data show CDR1 as MDHEN and CDR2 as SYDVKM. The CDR3 DNA is TGTGCCAGCAGTTTGTATACAGGGGTAAGTCAGCCCCAGCATTTT. As protein: CASSLYTGVSQPQHF.

This rearrangement joins TRBV4-1 to TRBJ2-7; TRBD2 is a possible D gene (6 bases). Deletions cut 1 base from V and 4 bases from J, with 23 bases between. Germline lookup yields CDR1 MGHRA and CDR2 YSYEKL. The length of the CDR3 is 18 residues. CDR3 amino acids: CASSQVPQASAVGYEQYV. In DNA form, the CDR3 reads TGCGCCAGCAGCCAAGTTCCCCAAGCTAGCGCGGTCGGGTACGAGCAGTACGTC.

V gene TRBV11-1 combines with J gene TRBJ2-7; 15 bases match TRBD2. Germline V gene lookup returns CDR1 SGHAT and CDR2 FQDESV (reference sequence). The CDR3 loop spans 16 amino acids. V shed 5 bases and J 0 bases; nucleotides not matched to a gene: 2. The CDR3 reads CASSRGLAGGSYEQYF. In DNA, the CDR3 is TGTGCCAGCAGCCGGGGACTAGCGGGGGGCTCCTACGAGCAGTACTTC. Variable domain in full (rest from reference TRBV11-1 and TRBJ2-7): EAEVAQSPRYKITEKSQAVAFWCDPISGHATLYWYRQILGQGPELLVQFQDESVVDDSQLPKDRFSAERLKGVDSTLKIQPAELGDSAMYLCASSRGLAGGSYEQYFGPGTRLTVT.

This clone appeared a single time. The V and J genes are TRBV4-1 and TRBJ2-2; possibly TRBD2 for D (5 bases). V was clipped by 4 bases and J by 4 bases, with 10 bases between them. The CDR3 is made up of 14 amino acids. Germline assignment: CDR1 MGHRA and CDR2 YSYEKL. The CDR3 nucleotides read TGCGCCAGCAGCCCAGGCCGGGGCACCGGGGAGCTGTTTTTT. It encodes CASSPGRGTGELFF.

This clone occurred once. The rearrangement links TRBV7-9 to TRBJ1-2; D might be TRBD1 (5 bases). There are 17 residues in the CDR3. The germline V gene has CDR1 SEHNR and CDR2 FQNEAQ (reference sequence). V was pared by 1 base and J by 4 bases, with 19 bases between. For the CDR3, the DNA is TGTGCCAGCAGCTTAGGAAGGTCGGGGGAAGGTAGCTATGGCTACACCTTC. It yields the protein CASSLGRSGEGSYGYTF.

CDR3 protein: CASRLSGISVTEAFF. The CDR3 DNA sequence: TGTGCCAGCAGGCTTTCGGGTATCAGCGTCACTGAAGCTTTCTTT. The chain carries TRBV2 and TRBJ1-1; D remains unclear. The CDR3 extends over 15 amino acids. The V and J ends lost 6 bases and 4 bases respectively, with 18 bases between them. Germline loops: CDR1 SNHLY, CDR2 FYNNEI.

This rearrangement joins TRBV7-6 to TRBJ1-2; D gene uncertain. In germline, CDR1 is SGHVS, CDR2 FNYEAQ. This CDR3 contains 12 residues. With 0 bases removed from V and 6 bases from J, the gap between germline ends came to 5 bases. The DNA for the CDR3 is TGTGCCAGCAGCTTAGCTGGGCATGGCTACACCTTC. It yields the protein CASSLAGHGYTF.

This clone was counted once. The chain combines TRBV7-2 with TRBJ2-3; TRBD1 is a possible D gene (6 bases). The CDR3 sequence is 12 residues long. The V and J ends lost 2 bases and 9 bases respectively, with 9 bases between them. Germline values: CDR1 SGHTA, CDR2 FQGNSA. This chain's CDR3 is CASSLTQGTQYF. The CDR3 coding sequence is TGTGCCAGCAGCTTAACCCAGGGGACGCAGTATTTT.